The sequence of this TCR beta chain was determined in a study of vaccination and CD4 T cells after COVID-19. Study-level background: Median time from COVID diagnosis to post-COVID sampling was approximately 3.5 months (35 to 161). Overlapping spike pools from SARS-CoV-2 and HCoV-NL63, HCoV-OC43 and HCoV-229E served as culture stimuli.

The junction had 10 bases not matched to a gene; V was cut back by 5 bases and J by 0 bases. Germline V gene lookup returns CDR1 SGHNT and CDR2 YYREEE (reference sequence). The CDR3 has 18 residues. This clonotype was observed once. Its antigen is unknown. Regarding treatment: roughly 10-day PBMC culture with coronavirus spike peptide pools or control peptides (ViraFEST assay). Using peptide pools, antigen-specific T cells were expanded in ViraFEST before TCRs were sequenced. At the Johns Hopkins FTIC core, DNA taken from cultured CD4+ T cells was sequenced by way of the Oncomine TCR Beta short-read assay. TCRdb called the PCR reads again in MiXCR, with one record for every CDR3 protein. The sample includes approximately 16,000 distinct CDR3 sequences, about 39% of them seen just once.

The receptor was isolated from a human donor who had recovered from COVID-19. J is TRBJ2-6 and V is TRBV5-4, with TRBD1 matching over 8 bases. Sequencing was carried out using CD4+ T cells from blood, cultured in vitro. The CDR3 here is CASSSSYRGSSGANVLTF. CDR3 sequence (DNA): TGTGCCAGCAGTTCATCGTACAGGGGGAGCTCTGGGGCCAACGTCCTGACTTTC.